This T cell receptor (beta chain) was sequenced in a study of T cells in tuberculosis. The study's findings and limits: GMM-specific TCRs were nearer to active tuberculosis alpha repertoires, suggesting expansion. Smaller alpha distances in active tuberculosis partly reflected shorter CDR3-alpha lengths.

Sequencing used immunoSEQ multiplex PCR; TCRdb keeps in-frame clones, though not all of them. Of some 47,000 clones in the sample, about 95% were seen once. The CDR3 consists of 16 residues. From germline, CDR1 is MNHNY and CDR2 SVGAGI (reference sequence). Germline trimming cut 6 bases from V and 4 bases from J; bases unmatched to any gene: 7. As concerns this clone: Its target is unknown.

Sequencing was carried out using PBMCs. V and J are TRBV6-6 and TRBJ1-6; 9 bases are a match to TRBD1. The receptor was derived from a donor aged 10 to 29 with latent tuberculosis or without tuberculosis infection. The CDR3 reads CASRPGTGSYNSPLHF. For the CDR3, the DNA is TGTGCCAGCAGACCCGGGACAGGGAGTTATAATTCACCCCTCCACTTT.